What follows is one T cell receptor (beta chain) and its context. Assay: immunoSEQ multiplex PCR; the TCRdb copy retains only in-frame clones and omits some. This table holds a few hundred thousand clones, 85% found once. The germline V gene encodes CDR1 MNHEY and CDR2 SVGEGT. The CDR3 has 16 amino acids. V was pared by 4 bases and J by 1 base, with 7 bases of the junction left unmatched. This entry is derived from a study of blood T cell repertoires in COVID-19. The sample comprised peripheral blood. The genes are TRBV6-2 or TRBV6-3 and TRBJ2-5; 9 nucleotides line up with TRBD1. The origin of this receptor is a woman in her fifties or sixties with active or convalescent COVID-19. The CDR3 protein is CASSSGTGISQETQYF. The CDR3 DNA follows: TGTGCCAGCAGTTCCGGGACAGGGATTAGCCAAGAGACCCAGTACTTC.